This T cell receptor beta chain was sequenced in a study of blood T cells in healthy people across ages. Trimming cost V 7 bases and J 12 bases; bases outside gene matches: 6. The V gene's germline CDR1 is SNHLY and CDR2 FYNNEI. The CDR3 spans 12 residues. Study conclusions and caveats: There were more naive CD4+ cells and higher diversity in long-lived donors than in aged donors. It was held that the diversity estimates obtained from one million T cells were underestimates.

Concerning this clonotype itself: Antigen unknown.

Sample-barcoded 5' priming and a J-beta primer mix drove a second PCR of about 6 to 11 cycles. Through a template-switch adaptor with 12 random nucleotides, each cDNA molecule received a tag. Every individual sample yielded 2.5 million or more paired-end reads (each containing CDR3). TCRdb called the 5' RACE reads again in MiXCR, with one record for every CDR3 protein. This table has about 640,000 distinct CDR3 sequences, under 65% appearing once. The clonotype was recovered from a man aged 55 to 69 in good health. The sample consisted of blood. The chain has TRBV2 and TRBJ2-5; 12 bases agree with TRBD1. The CDR3 DNA is TGTGCCAGCAACCGGGACAGGGGGCGAAAGTACTTC. Translating it yields CASNRDRGRKYF.